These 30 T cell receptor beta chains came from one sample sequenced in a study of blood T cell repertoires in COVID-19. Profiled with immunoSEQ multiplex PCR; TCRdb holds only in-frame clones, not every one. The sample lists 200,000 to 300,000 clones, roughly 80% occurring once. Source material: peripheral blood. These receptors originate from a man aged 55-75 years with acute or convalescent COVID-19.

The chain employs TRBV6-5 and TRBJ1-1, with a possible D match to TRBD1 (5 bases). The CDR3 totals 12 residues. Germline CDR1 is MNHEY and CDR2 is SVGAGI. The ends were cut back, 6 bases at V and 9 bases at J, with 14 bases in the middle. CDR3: CASSRPGLQAFF. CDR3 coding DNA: TGTGCCAGCAGCAGACCGGGACTTCAAGCTTTCTTT.

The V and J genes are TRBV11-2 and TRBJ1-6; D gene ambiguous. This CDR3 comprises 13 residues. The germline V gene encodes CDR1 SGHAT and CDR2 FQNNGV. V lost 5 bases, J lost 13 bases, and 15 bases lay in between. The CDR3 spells CASSPSMARPLHF. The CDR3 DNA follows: TGTGCCAGCAGCCCCTCCATGGCTCGTCCCCTCCACTTT.

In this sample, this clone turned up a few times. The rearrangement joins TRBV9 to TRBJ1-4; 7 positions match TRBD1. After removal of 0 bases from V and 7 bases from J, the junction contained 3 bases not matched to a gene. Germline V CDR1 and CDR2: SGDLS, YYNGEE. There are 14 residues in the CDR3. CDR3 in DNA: TGTGCCAGCAGCGTAGCCTCAGGGGGTGAAAAACTGTTTTTT. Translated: CASSVASGGEKLFF.

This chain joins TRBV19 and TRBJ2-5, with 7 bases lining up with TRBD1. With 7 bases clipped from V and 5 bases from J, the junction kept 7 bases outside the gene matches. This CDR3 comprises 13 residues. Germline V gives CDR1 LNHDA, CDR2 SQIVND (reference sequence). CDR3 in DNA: TGTGCCAGTAAGCAGGGGGTCGAGGAGACCCAGTACTTC. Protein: CASKQGVEETQYF.

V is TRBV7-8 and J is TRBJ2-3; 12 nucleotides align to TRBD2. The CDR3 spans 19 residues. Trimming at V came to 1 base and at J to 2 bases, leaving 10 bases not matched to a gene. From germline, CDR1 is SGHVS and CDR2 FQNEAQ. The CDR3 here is CASSLDPGLAGLHTDTQYF. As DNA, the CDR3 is TGTGCCAGCAGCTTAGATCCCGGACTAGCGGGACTCCACACAGATACGCAGTATTTT.

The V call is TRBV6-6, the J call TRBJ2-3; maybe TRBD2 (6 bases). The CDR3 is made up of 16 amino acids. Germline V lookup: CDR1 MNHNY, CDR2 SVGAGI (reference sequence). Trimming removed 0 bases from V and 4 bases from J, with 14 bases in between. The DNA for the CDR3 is TGTGCCAGCAGTTACTCTGCGGCGGGGTCTGCAGATACGCAGTATTTT. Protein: CASSYSAAGSADTQYF.

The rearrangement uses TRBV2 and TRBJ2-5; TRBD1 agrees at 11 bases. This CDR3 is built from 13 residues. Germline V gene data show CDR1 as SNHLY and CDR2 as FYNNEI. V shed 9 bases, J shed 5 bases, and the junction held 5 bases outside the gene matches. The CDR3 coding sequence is TGTGCCAGACAAGGGGACAGGGGGGAGACCCAGTACTTC. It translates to CARQGDRGETQYF.

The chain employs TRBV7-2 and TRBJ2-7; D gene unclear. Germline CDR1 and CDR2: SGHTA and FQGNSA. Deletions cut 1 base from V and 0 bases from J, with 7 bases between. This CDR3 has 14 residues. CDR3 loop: CASSLGALSYEQYF. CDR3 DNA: TGTGCCAGCAGCTTAGGGGCCCTCTCCTACGAGCAGTACTTC.

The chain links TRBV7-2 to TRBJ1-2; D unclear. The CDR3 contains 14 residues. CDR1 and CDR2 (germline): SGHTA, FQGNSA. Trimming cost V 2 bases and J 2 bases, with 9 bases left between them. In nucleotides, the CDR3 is TGTGCCAGCAGCTTATCCCGCCAGAACTATGGCTACACCTTC. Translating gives CASSLSRQNYGYTF.

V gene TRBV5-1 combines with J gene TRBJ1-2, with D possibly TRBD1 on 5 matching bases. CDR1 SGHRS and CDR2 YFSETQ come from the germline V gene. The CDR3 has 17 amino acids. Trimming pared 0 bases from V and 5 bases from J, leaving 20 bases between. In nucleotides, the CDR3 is TGCGCCAGCAGCTTGGAACCAGGGAAGACGGGCGCATATGGCTACACCTTC. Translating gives CASSLEPGKTGAYGYTF.

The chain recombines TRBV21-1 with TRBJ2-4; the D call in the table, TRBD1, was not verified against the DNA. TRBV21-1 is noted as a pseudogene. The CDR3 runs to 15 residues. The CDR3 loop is CASSKGTTAKNIQYF. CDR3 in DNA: TGTGCCAGCAGCAAAGGGACAACCGCCAAAAACATTCAGTACTTC.

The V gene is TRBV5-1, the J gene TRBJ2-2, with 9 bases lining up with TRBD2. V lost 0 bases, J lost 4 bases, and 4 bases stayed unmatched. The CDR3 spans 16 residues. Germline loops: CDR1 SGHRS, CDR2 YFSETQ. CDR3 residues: CASSLGGTSSTGELFF. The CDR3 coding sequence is TGCGCCAGCAGCTTGGGGGGGACTAGCAGCACCGGGGAGCTGTTTTTT.

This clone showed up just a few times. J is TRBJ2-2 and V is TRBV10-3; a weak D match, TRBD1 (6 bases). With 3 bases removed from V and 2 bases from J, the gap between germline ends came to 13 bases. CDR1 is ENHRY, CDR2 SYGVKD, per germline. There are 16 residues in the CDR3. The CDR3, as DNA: TGTGCCATCAGTGAATTGAGGGACACTAACACCGGGGAGCTGTTTTTT. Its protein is CAISELRDTNTGELFF.

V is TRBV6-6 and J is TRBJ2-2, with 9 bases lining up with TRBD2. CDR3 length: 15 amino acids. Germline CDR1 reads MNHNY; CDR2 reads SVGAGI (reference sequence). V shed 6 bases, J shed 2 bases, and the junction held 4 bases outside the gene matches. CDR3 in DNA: TGTGCCAGCAGGATAGCGGGGGCAAACACCGGGGAGCTGTTTTTT. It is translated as CASRIAGANTGELFF.

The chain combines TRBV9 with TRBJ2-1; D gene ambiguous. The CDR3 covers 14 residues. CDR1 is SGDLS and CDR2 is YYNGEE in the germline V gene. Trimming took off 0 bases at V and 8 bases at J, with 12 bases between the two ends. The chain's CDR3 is CASSVDERVDEQFF. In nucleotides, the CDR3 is TGTGCCAGCAGCGTAGACGAACGGGTCGATGAGCAGTTCTTC.

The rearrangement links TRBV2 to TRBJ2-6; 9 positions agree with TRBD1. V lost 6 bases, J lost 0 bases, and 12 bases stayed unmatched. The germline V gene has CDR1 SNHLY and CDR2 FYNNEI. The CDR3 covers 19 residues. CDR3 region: CASSGGTGTSYSGANVLTF. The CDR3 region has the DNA TGTGCCAGCAGCGGTGGGACAGGGACCTCCTACTCTGGGGCCAACGTCCTGACTTTC.

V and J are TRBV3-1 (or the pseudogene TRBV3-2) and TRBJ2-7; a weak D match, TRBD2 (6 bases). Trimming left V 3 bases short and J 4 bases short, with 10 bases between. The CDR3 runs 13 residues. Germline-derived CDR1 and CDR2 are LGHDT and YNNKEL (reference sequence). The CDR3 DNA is TGTGCCAGCAGCCAGTTTGGAGGGTACGAGCAGTACTTC. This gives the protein CASSQFGGYEQYF.

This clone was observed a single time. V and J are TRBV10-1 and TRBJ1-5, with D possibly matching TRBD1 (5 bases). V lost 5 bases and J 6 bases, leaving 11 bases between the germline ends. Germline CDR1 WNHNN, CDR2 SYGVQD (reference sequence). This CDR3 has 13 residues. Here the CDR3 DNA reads TGCGCCAGCAGTAGGGGCCCACTTCAGCCCCAGCATTTT. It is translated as CASSRGPLQPQHF.

The CDR3 DNA follows: TGCGCCAGCAGTGCGGACAGGGGGCCCATGAACACTGAAGCTTTCTTT. Its protein is CASSADRGPMNTEAFF. V usage is TRBV10-1 and J usage is TRBJ1-1; TRBD1 matches at 11 bases. Germline loops: CDR1 WNHNN, CDR2 SYGVQD (reference sequence). The CDR3 has 16 amino acids. With V trimmed by 4 bases and J by 0 bases, 4 bases remained unmatched.

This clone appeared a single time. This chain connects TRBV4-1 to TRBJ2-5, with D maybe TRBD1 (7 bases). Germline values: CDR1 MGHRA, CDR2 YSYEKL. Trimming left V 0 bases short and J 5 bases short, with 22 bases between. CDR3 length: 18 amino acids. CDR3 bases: TGCGCCAGCAGCCAAGAAAGAGGAGGGGGCCACCCCAGGGAGACCCAGTACTTC. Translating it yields CASSQERGGGHPRETQYF.

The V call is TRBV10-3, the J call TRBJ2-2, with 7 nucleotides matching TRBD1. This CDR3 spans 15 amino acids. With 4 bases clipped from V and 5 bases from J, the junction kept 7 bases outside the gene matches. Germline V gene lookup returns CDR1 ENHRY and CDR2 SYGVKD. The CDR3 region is CAISGWTGGTGELFF. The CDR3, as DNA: TGTGCCATCAGTGGTTGGACAGGTGGGACCGGGGAGCTGTTTTTT.

The CDR3 region has the DNA TGTGCCAGCAGCCGTTACAGGGCCGGGGAGCTGTTTTTT. Translation: CASSRYRAGELFF. The chain employs TRBV7-3 and TRBJ2-2; D perhaps matches TRBD1 (6 bases). Germline CDR1 and CDR2: SGHTA and FQGTGA. The CDR3 runs to 13 residues. The V gene lost 5 bases and the J gene lost 6 bases, with 10 bases spanning the gap.

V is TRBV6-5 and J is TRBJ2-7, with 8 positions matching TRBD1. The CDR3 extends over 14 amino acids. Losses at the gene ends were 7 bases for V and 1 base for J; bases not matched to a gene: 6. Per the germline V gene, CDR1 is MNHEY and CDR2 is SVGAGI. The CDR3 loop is CASNPRDRSYEQYF. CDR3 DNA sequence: TGTGCCAGCAACCCACGGGACAGGTCCTACGAGCAGTACTTC.

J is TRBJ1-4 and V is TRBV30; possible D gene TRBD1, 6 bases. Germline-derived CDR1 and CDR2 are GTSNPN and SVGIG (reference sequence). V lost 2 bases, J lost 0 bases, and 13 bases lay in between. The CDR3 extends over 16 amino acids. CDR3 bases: TGTGCCTGGAGTTTCCAGGGGAGGGCAACTAATGAAAAACTGTTTTTT. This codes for CAWSFQGRATNEKLFF.

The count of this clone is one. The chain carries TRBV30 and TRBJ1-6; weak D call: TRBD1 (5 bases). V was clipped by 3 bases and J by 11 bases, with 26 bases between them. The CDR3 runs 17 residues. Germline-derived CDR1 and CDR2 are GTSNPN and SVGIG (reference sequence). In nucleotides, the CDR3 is TGTGCCTGGAGGCGACCGACCCAGGGCCAAAGTATACCACCCCTCCACTTT. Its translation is CAWRRPTQGQSIPPLHF.

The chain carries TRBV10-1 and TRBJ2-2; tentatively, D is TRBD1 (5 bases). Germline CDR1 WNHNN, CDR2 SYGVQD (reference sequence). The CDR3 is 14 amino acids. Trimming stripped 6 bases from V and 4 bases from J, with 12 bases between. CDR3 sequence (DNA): TGCGCCAGCAGCCTCAGGGAATTCACCGGGGAGCTGTTTTTT. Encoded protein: CASSLREFTGELFF.

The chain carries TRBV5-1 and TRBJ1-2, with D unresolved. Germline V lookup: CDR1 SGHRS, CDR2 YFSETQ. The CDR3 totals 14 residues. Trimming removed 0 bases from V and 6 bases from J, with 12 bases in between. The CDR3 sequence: CASSLDEGFHGYTF. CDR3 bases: TGCGCCAGCAGCTTGGATGAGGGCTTCCATGGCTACACCTTC.

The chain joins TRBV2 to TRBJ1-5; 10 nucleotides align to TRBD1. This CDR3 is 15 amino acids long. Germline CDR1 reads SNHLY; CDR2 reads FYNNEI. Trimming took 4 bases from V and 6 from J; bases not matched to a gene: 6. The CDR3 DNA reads TGTGCCAGCAGTGTGCAGGGACAGGGGAGTCAGCCCCAGCATTTT. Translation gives CASSVQGQGSQPQHF.

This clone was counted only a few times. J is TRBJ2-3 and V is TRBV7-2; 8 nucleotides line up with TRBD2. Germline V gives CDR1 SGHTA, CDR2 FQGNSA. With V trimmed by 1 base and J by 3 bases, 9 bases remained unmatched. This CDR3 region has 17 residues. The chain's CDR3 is CASSLGLPGGPTDTQYF. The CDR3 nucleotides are TGTGCCAGCAGCTTAGGGTTACCGGGGGGGCCAACAGATACGCAGTATTTT.

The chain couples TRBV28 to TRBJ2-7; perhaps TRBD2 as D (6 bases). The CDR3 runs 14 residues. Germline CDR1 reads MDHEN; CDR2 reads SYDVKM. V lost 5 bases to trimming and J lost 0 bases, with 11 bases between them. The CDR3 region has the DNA TGTGCCAGCAGTCCCGGGAGACTCTCCTACGAGCAGTACTTC. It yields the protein CASSPGRLSYEQYF. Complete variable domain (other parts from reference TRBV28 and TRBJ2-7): DVKVTQSSRYLVKRTGEKVFLECVQDMDHENMFWYRQDPGLGLRLIYFSYDVKMKEKGDIPEGYSVSREKKERFSLILESASTNQTSMYLCASSPGRLSYEQYFGPGTRLTVT.